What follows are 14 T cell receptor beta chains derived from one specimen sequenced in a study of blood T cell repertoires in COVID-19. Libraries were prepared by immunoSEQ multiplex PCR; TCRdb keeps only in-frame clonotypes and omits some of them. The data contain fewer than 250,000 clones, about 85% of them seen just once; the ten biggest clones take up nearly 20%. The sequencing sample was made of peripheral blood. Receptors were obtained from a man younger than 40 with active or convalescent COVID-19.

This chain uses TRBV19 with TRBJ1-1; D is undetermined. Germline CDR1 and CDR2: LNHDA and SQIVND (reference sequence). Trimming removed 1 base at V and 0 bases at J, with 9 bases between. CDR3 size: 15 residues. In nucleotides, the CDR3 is TGTGCCAGTAGTATAGTAACAGAGCTGAACACTGAAGCTTTCTTT. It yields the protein CASSIVTELNTEAFF.

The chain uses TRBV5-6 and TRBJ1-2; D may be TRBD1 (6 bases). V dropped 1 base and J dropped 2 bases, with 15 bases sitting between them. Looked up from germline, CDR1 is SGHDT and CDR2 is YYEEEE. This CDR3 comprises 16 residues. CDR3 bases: TGTGCCAGCAGCTTGTGGACAGTGAGCCTAAACTATGGCTACACCTTC. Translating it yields CASSLWTVSLNYGYTF.

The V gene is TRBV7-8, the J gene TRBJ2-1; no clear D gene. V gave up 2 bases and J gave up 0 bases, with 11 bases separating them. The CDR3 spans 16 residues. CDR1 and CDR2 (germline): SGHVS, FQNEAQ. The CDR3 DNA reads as TGTGCCAGCAGCTTATTTCCCCCCAGCTCCTACAATGAGCAGTTCTTC. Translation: CASSLFPPSSYNEQFF. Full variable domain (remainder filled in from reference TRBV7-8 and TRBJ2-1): GAGVSQSPRYKVAKRGQDVALRCDPISGHVSLFWYQQALGQGPEFLTYFQNEAQLDKSGLPSDRFFAERPEGSVSTLKIQRTQQEDSAVYLCASSLFPPSSYNEQFFGPGTRLTVL.

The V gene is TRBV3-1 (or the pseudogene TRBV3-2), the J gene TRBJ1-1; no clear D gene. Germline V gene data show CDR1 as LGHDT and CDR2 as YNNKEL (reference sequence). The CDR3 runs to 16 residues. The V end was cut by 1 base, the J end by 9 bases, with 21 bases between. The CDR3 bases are TGTGCCAGCAGCCAAGTCTCGGTGCGAGGGTCGCCTCAAGCTTTCTTT. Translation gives CASSQVSVRGSPQAFF.

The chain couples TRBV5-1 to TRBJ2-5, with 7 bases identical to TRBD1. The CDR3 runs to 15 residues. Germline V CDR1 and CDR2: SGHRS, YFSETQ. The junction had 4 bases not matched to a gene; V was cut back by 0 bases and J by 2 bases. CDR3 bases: TGCGCCAGCAGCTTGGAGGACAGGCGGCAAGAGACCCAGTACTTC. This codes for CASSLEDRRQETQYF.

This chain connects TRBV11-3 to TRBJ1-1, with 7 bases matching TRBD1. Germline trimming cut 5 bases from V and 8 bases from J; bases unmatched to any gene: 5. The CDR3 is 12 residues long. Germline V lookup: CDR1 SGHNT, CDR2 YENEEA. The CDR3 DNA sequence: TGTGCCAGCAGCCAGGGGGGTCTCGAAGCTTTCTTT. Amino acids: CASSQGGLEAFF.

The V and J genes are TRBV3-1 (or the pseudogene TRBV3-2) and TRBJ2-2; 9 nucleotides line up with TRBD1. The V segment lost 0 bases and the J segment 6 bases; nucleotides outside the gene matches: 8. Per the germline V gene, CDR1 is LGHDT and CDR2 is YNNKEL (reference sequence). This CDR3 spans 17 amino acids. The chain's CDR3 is CASSQDATGGVSGELFF. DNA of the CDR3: TGTGCCAGCAGCCAAGACGCGACAGGGGGAGTTTCCGGGGAGCTGTTTTTT.

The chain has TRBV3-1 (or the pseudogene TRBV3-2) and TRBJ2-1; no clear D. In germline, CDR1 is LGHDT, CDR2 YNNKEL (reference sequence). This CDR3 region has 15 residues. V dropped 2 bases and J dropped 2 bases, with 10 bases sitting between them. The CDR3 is CASSQRAQTYNEQFF. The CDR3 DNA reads TGTGCCAGCAGCCAACGTGCCCAGACCTACAATGAGCAGTTCTTC.

The CDR3 DNA is TGTGCCAGCAGCTTATCAGAGGGAGCAGGAAACACCATATATTTT. This encodes CASSLSEGAGNTIYF. This rearrangement joins TRBV7-2 to TRBJ1-3; D not certain. V lost 2 bases, J lost 4 bases, and 12 bases lay in between. CDR1 and CDR2 from the germline V gene are SGHTA and FQGNSA. This CDR3 has 15 amino acids.

CDR3 in amino acids: CASSQRGGTGDEKLFF. CDR3 coding DNA: TGCGCCAGCAGCCAAAGGGGAGGGACAGGGGACGAAAAACTGTTTTTT. This chain uses TRBV4-3 with TRBJ1-4; 10 nucleotides agree with TRBD1. In germline, CDR1 is LGHNA, CDR2 YSLEER. V trimming: 2 bases; J trimming: 8 bases; junction bases outside the gene matches: 8. There are 16 residues in the CDR3.

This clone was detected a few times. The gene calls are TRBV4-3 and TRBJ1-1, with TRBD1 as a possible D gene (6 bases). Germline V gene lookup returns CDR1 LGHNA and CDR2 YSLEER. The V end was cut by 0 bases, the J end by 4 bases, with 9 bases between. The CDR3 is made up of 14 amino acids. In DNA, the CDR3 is TGCGCCAGCAGCCAAGATCCCAGGGGCACTGAAGCTTTCTTT. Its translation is CASSQDPRGTEAFF.

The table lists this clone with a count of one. This CDR3 is CASSLGLEGRYTF. The CDR3 DNA reads TGTGCCAGCAGCTTAGGGTTGGAGGGACGCTACACCTTC. This chain connects TRBV11-2 to TRBJ1-2, with D maybe TRBD1 (5 bases). The germline CDR1 and CDR2 sequences are SGHAT and FQNNGV. The CDR3 contains 13 residues. Trimming took 1 base from V and 9 from J, leaving 12 bases between them.

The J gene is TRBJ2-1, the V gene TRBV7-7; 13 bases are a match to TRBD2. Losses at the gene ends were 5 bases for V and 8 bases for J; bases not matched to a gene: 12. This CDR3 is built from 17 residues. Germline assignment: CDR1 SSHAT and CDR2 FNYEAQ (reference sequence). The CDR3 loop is CASSAETSGGFMDEQFF. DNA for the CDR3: TGTGCCAGCAGCGCGGAGACTAGCGGGGGGTTTATGGATGAGCAGTTCTTC.

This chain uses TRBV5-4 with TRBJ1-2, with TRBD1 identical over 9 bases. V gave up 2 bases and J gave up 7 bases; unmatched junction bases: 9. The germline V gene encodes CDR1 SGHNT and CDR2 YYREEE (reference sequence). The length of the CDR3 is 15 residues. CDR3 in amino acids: CASSLPGQGYGGYTF. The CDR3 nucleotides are TGTGCCAGCAGCTTACCGGGACAGGGATATGGTGGCTACACCTTC. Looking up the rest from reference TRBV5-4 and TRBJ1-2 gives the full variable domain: ETGVTQSPTHLIKTRGQQVTLRCSSQSGHNTVSWYQQALGQGPQFIFQYYREEENGRGNFPPRFSGLQFPNYSSELNVNALELDDSALYLCASSLPGQGYGGYTFGSGTRLTVV.